This is a list of T cell receptor beta chains from one sample in a study of response to subunit inactivated influenza vaccine. TCRdb reprocessed the RT-PCR reads with MiXCR, giving one entry per CDR3 protein. The repertoire holds just under 550,000 distinct CDR3 sequences, with under 25% as singletons. The sample also formed part of further work on T cells expressing NK-cell markers.

The sample consisted of CD4+ T cells sorted from PBMCs, taken approximately 13 days after vaccination. All receptors derive from a man aged 45 to 65 who received an inactivated influenza vaccine. The conserved cysteine and the conserved F or W are not part of the CDR3 here. The order of the fields is CDR3 length, V gene, clone size, J gene, CDR3 protein. Size tells how often a clone was seen (once, few, many) or the class of an expanded clone, and some rows leave it out.

length: 11; V: TRBV5-1; size: .; J: TRBJ2-5; CDR3: ASSLDLQRAQY
length: 12; V: TRBV7-2; size: few; J: TRBJ2-7; CDR3: ASSLGGGPYEQY
length: 12; V: TRBV20-1; size: few; J: TRBJ1-2; CDR3: SAGGALANYGYT
length: 12; V: TRBV9; size: .; J: TRBJ2-1; CDR3: ASSGQGAWNEQF
length: 15; V: TRBV10-3; size: few; J: TRBJ2-7; CDR3: AISESYFVRERGEQY
length: 12; V: TRBV12-3/TRBV12-4; size: few; J: TRBJ1-1; CDR3: ASSIRITNTEAF
length: 14; V: TRBV28; size: few; J: TRBJ2-1; CDR3: ASNTGTSGGLLEQF
length: 13; V: TRBV24-1; size: few; J: TRBJ2-5; CDR3: ATSDSGTSRETQY
length: 13; V: TRBV25-1; size: .; J: TRBJ2-5; CDR3: ASMNPPGQGETQY
length: 13; V: TRBV7-3; size: .; J: TRBJ2-3; CDR3: ASSLQLASTDTQY
length: 11; V: TRBV7-2; size: .; J: TRBJ1-2; CDR3: ASSPVSDYGYT
length: 13; V: TRBV4-1; size: .; J: TRBJ2-3; CDR3: ASKPVGQGRHTQY
length: 10; V: TRBV11-2; size: .; J: TRBJ2-1; CDR3: ASSLDRWEQF
length: 13; V: TRBV5-1; size: once; J: TRBJ2-2; CDR3: ASSLGQSGTGELF
length: 9; V: TRBV29-1; size: .; J: TRBJ2-3; CDR3: SVVLLDTQY
length: 10; V: TRBV20-1; size: few; J: TRBJ1-1; CDR3: SAPGQHTEAF
length: 12; V: TRBV28; size: .; J: TRBJ2-5; CDR3: ASSSRDFGETQY
length: 16; V: TRBV28; size: few; J: TRBJ2-7; CDR3: ASTAAYRVMGKSREQY
length: 13; V: TRBV7-2; size: few; J: TRBJ1-5; CDR3: ASSLAGQVTEPQH
length: 13; V: TRBV20-1; size: .; J: TRBJ2-7; CDR3: SARDSQREDREQY
length: 12; V: TRBV12-3/TRBV12-4; size: .; J: TRBJ1-1; CDR3: ASSLDMPGTEAF
length: 11; V: TRBV9; size: .; J: TRBJ2-7; CDR3: ASSNQNSYEQY
length: 11; V: TRBV12-3/TRBV12-4; size: .; J: TRBJ2-7; CDR3: ASSSAGAHEQY
length: 14; V: TRBV4-3; size: few; J: TRBJ1-5; CDR3: ASSQDSGGSNQPQH
length: 13; V: TRBV27; size: .; J: TRBJ2-7; CDR3: ASSPLRLAAYEQY